These 3 T cell receptor beta chains share one sample of origin, sequenced in a study of blood T cell repertoires in COVID-19. Clones were sequenced by immunoSEQ multiplex PCR, and TCRdb holds only the in-frame ones, with some missing. The sample lists some 170,000 clones, less than 90% occurring once. Sequencing was performed on PBMCs or T cells enriched from blood (not recorded which). These receptors came from a human donor with acute COVID-19. The donor label of this sample is uncertain.

This clone turned up a few times. The chain recombines TRBV9 with TRBJ1-2, with a weak D call TRBD1 (5 bases). V dropped 0 bases and J dropped 4 bases, with 10 bases sitting between them. Looked up from germline, CDR1 is SGDLS and CDR2 is YYNGEE. The CDR3 is 14 residues long. CDR3 sequence: CASSVGQFAYGYTF. Here the CDR3 DNA reads TGTGCCAGCAGCGTAGGACAGTTCGCCTATGGCTACACCTTC.

This CDR3 is CASSEQGVDNTGELFF. The CDR3 nucleotides read TGTGCCAGCAGTGAACAAGGGGTCGATAACACCGGGGAGCTGTTTTTT. V and J are TRBV2 and TRBJ2-2, with D maybe TRBD1 (5 bases). Trimming left V 2 bases short and J 2 bases short, with 12 bases between. This CDR3 region has 16 residues. The V gene's germline CDR1 is SNHLY and CDR2 FYNNEI. Using reference TRBV2 and TRBJ2-2 for the parts outside the CDR3, the full variable domain is EPEVTQTPSHQVTQMGQEVILRCVPISNHLYFYWYRQILGQKVEFLVSFYNNEISEKSEIFDDQFSVERPDGSNFTLKIRSTKLEDSAMYFCASSEQGVDNTGELFFGEGSRLTVL.

This chain links TRBV4-1 with TRBJ2-7; 11 positions match TRBD2. Germline CDR1 and CDR2: MGHRA and YSYEKL. The CDR3 loop spans 18 amino acids. With 5 bases clipped from V and 0 bases from J, the junction kept 12 bases outside the gene matches. The chain's CDR3 is CASSSGRLAGGLSYEQYF. The CDR3, as DNA: TGCGCCAGCAGCTCTGGGAGGCTAGCGGGGGGCCTCTCCTACGAGCAGTACTTC.